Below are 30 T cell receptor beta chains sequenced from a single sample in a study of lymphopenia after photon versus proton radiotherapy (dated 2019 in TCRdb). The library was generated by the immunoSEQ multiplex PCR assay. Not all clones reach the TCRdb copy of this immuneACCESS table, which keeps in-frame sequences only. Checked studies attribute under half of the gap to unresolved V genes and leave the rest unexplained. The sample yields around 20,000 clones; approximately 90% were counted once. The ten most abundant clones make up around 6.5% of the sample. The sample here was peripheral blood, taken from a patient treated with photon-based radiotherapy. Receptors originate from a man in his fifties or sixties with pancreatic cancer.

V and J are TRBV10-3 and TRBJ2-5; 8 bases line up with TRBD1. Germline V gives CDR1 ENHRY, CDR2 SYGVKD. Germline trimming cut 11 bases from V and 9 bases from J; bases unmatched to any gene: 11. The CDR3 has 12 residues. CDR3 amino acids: CAAKGTGEAQYF. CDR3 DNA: TGTGCCGCAAAAGGGACAGGCGAGGCCCAGTACTTC.

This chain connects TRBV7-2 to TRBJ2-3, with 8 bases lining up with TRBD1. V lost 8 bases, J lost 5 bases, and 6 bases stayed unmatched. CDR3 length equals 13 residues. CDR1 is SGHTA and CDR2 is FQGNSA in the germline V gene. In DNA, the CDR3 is TGTGCCAGCCTGGGACAGGTAGTAGATACGCAGTATTTT. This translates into CASLGQVVDTQYF.

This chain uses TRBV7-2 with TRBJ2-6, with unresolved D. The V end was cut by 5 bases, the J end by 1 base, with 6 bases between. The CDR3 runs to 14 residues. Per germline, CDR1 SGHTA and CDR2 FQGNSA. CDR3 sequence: CASSTNSGANVLTF. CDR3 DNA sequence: TGTGCCAGCAGCACGAATTCTGGGGCCAACGTCCTGACTTTC.

The CDR3: CASSLEGGTGNTIYF. For the CDR3, the DNA is TGTGCCAGCAGCTTAGAAGGGGGGACTGGAAACACCATATATTTT. The V gene is TRBV11-2, the J gene TRBJ1-3, with D maybe TRBD1 (6 bases). The CDR3 runs to 15 residues. Trimming left V 0 bases short and J 2 bases short, with 8 bases between. Germline CDR1 SGHAT, CDR2 FQNNGV.

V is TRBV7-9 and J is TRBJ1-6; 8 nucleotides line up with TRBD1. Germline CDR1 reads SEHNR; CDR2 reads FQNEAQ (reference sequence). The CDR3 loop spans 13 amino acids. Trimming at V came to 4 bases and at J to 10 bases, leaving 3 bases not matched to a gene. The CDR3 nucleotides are TGTGCCAGCAGCTCTGACAGGGGCTCACCCCTCCACTTT. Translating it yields CASSSDRGSPLHF.

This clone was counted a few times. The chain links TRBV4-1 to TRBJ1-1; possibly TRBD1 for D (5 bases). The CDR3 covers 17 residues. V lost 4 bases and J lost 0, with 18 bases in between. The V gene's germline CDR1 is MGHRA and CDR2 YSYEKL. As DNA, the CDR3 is TGCGCCAGCAGCCCAGCCGGACACTCTTACATGAACACTGAAGCTTTCTTT. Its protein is CASSPAGHSYMNTEAFF.

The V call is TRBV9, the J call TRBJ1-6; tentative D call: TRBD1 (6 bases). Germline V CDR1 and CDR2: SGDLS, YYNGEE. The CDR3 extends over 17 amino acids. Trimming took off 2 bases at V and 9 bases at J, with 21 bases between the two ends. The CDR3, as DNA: TGTGCCAGCAGCGTGGCAGGTGGCGGCAGGGGAAGTTCACCCCTCCACTTT. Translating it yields CASSVAGGGRGSSPLHF.

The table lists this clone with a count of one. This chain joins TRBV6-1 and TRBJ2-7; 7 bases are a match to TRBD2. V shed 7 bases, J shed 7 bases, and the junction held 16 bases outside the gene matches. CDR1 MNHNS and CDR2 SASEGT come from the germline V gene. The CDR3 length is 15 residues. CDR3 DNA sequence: TGTGCCAGCAACCCCCGGCGGGGGTCGACGAGTGAGCAGTACTTC. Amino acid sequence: CASNPRRGSTSEQYF.

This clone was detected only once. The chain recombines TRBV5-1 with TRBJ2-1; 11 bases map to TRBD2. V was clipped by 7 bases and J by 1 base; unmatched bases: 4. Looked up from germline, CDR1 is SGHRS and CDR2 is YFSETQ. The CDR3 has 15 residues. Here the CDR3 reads CASLGTSGSYNEQFF. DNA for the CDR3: TGCGCCAGCCTTGGGACTAGCGGATCCTACAATGAGCAGTTCTTC.

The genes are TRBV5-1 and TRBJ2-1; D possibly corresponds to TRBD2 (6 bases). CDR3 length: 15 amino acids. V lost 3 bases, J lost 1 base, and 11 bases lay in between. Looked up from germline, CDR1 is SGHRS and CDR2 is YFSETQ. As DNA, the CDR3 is TGCGCCAGCAGCTCGGTGGCGGGGTCCTACAATGAGCAGTTCTTC. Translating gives CASSSVAGSYNEQFF. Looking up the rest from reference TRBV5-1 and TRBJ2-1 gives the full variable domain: KAGVTQTPRYLIKTRGQQVTLSCSPISGHRSVSWYQQTPGQGLQFLFEYFSETQRNKGNFPGRFSGRQFSNSRSEMNVSTLELGDSALYLCASSSVAGSYNEQFFGPGTRLTVL.

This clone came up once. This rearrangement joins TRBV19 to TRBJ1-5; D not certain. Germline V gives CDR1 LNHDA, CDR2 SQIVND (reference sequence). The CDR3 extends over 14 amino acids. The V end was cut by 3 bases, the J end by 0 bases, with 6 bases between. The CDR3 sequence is CASSIRYSNQPQHF. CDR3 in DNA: TGTGCCAGTAGTATCAGATATAGCAATCAGCCCCAGCATTTT.

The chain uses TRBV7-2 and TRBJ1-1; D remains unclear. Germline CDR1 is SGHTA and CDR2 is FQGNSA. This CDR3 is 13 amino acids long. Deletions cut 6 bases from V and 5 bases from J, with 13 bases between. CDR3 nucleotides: TGTGCCAGCAGACCAGGACCGGGTACTGAAGCTTTCTTT. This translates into CASRPGPGTEAFF.

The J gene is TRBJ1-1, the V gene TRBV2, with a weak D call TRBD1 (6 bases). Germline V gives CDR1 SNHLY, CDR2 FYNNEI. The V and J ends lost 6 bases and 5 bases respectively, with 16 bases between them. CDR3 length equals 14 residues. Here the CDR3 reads CASRLNQGSTEAFF. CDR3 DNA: TGTGCCAGCAGGCTTAATCAGGGGAGTACTGAAGCTTTCTTT. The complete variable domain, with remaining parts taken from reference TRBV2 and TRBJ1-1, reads EPEVTQTPSHQVTQMGQEVILRCVPISNHLYFYWYRQILGQKVEFLVSFYNNEISEKSEIFDDQFSVERPDGSNFTLKIRSTKLEDSAMYFCASRLNQGSTEAFFGQGTRLTVV.

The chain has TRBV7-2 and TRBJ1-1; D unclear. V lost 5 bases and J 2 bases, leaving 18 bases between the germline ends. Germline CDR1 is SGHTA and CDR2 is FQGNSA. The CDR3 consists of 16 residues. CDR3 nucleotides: TGTGCCAGCAGCCTACTCCTGGCCCTCGATAACACTGAAGCTTTCTTT. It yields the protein CASSLLLALDNTEAFF.

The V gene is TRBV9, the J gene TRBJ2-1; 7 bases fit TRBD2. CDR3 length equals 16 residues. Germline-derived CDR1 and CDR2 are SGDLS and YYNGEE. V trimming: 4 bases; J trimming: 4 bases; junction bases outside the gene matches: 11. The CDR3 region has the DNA TGTGCCAGCAGCCCCAGGAGCGGGGAAACTTACAATGAGCAGTTCTTC. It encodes CASSPRSGETYNEQFF.

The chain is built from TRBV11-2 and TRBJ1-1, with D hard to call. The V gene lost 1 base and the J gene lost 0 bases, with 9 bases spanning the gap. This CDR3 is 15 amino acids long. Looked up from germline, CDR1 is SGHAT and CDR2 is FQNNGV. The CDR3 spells CASSLGTLLNTEAFF. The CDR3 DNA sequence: TGTGCCAGCAGCTTAGGAACACTCCTGAACACTGAAGCTTTCTTT. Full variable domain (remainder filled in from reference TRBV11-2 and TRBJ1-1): EAGVAQSPRYKIIEKRQSVAFWCNPISGHATLYWYQQILGQGPKLLIQFQNNGVVDDSQLPKDRFSAERLKGVDSTLKIQPAKLEDSAVYLCASSLGTLLNTEAFFGQGTRLTVV.

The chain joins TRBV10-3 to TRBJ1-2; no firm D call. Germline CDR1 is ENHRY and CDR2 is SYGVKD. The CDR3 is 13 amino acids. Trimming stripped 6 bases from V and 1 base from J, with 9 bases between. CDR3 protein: CAISPGSNYGYTF. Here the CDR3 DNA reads TGTGCCATCAGCCCCGGCAGTAACTATGGCTACACCTTC.

The CDR3: CASSGFSGLSYNSPLHF. The CDR3 DNA reads TGTGCCAGCAGCGGGTTTTCAGGGCTCTCCTATAATTCACCCCTCCACTTT. The chain links TRBV5-5 to TRBJ1-6; TRBD1 might be the D (5 bases). The CDR3 sequence is 17 residues long. V lost 4 bases, J lost 0 bases, and 14 bases lay in between. CDR1 is SGHKS, CDR2 YYEKEE, per germline (reference sequence).

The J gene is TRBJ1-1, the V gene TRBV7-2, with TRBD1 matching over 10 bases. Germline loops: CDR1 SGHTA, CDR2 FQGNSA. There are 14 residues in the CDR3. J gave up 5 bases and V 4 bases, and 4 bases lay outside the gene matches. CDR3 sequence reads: CASSSRDRGTEAFF. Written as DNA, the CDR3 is TGTGCCAGCAGCTCCCGGGACAGGGGAACTGAAGCTTTCTTT.

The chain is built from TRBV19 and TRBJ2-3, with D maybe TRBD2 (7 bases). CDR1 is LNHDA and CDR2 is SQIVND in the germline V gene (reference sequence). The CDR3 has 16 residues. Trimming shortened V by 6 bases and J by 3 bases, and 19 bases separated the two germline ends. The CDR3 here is CASSPRGGGTTDTQYF. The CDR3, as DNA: TGTGCCAGTAGCCCAAGGGGGGGCGGGACGACAGATACGCAGTATTTT.

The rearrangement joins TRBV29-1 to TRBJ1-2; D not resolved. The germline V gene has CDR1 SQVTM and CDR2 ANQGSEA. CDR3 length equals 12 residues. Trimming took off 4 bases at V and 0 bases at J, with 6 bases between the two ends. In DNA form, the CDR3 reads TGCAGCGTTGTTGGAGCTAACTATGGCTACACCTTC. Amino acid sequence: CSVVGANYGYTF.

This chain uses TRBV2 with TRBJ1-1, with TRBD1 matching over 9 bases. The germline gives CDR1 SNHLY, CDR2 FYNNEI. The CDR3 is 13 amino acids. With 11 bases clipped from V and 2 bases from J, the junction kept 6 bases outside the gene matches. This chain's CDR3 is CAARTGENTEAFF. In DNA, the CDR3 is TGTGCCGCCCGGACAGGGGAAAACACTGAAGCTTTCTTT.

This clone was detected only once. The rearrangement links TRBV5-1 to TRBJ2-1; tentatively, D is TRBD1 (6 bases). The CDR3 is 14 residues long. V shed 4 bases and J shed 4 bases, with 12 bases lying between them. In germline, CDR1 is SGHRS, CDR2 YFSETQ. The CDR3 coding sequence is TGCGCCAGCAGCCACCGGACAGCATACAATGAGCAGTTCTTC. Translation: CASSHRTAYNEQFF. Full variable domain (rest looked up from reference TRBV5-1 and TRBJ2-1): KAGVTQTPRYLIKTRGQQVTLSCSPISGHRSVSWYQQTPGQGLQFLFEYFSETQRNKGNFPGRFSGRQFSNSRSEMNVSTLELGDSALYLCASSHRTAYNEQFFGPGTRLTVL.

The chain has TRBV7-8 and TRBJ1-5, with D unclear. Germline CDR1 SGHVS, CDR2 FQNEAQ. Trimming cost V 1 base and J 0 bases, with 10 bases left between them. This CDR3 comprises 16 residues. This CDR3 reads CASSLETVYSNQPQHF. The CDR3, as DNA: TGTGCCAGCAGCTTAGAGACGGTGTATAGCAATCAGCCCCAGCATTTT.

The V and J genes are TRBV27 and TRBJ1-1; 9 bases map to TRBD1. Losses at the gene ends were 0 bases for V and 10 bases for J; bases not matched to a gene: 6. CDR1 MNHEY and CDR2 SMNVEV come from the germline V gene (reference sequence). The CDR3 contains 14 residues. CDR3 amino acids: CASSLSGTGKGAFF. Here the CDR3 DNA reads TGTGCCAGCAGTTTATCGGGGACAGGGAAAGGAGCTTTCTTT.

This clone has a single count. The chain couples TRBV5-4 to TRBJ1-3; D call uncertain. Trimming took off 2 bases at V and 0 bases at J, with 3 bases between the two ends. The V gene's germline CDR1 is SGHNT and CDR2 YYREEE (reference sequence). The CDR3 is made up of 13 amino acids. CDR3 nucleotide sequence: TGTGCCAGCAGCTTTGGCTCTGGAAACACCATATATTTT. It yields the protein CASSFGSGNTIYF.

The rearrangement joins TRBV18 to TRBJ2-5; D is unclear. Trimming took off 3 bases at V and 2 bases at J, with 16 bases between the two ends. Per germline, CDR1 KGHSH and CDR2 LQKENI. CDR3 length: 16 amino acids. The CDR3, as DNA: TGTGCCAGCTCACCCCTAGAGGTCACCCTACAAGAGACCCAGTACTTC. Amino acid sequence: CASSPLEVTLQETQYF.

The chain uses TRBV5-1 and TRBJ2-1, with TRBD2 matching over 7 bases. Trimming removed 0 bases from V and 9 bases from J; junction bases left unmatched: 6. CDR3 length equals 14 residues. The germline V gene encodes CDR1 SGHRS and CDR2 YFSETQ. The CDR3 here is CASSLDRGTTEQFF. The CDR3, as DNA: TGCGCCAGCAGCTTGGACAGAGGGACTACTGAGCAGTTCTTC.

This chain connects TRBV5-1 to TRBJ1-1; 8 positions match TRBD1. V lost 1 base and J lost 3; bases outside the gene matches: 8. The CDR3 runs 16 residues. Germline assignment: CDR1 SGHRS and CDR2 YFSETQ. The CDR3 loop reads CASSLKQGEGDTEAFF. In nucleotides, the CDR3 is TGCGCCAGCAGCTTGAAACAGGGGGAGGGGGACACTGAAGCTTTCTTT.

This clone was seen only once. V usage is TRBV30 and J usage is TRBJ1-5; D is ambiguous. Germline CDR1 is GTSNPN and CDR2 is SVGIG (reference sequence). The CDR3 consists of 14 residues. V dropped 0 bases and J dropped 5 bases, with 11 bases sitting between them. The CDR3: CAWSVVLSHQPQHF. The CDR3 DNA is TGTGCCTGGAGTGTAGTTCTTTCACATCAGCCCCAGCATTTT.